This T cell receptor beta chain comes out of a study of T cell changes during pregnancy in multiple sclerosis. TCRdb's copy holds only in-frame clones and misses some; the assay was immunoSEQ multiplex PCR. The sample shows about 92,000 clones, around 92% of them seen only once. The CDR3 has 16 amino acids. CDR1 is SGHTA, CDR2 FQGNSA, per germline. V trimming: 11 bases; J trimming: 1 base; junction bases outside the gene matches: 13. The receptor was derived from a female donor with multiple sclerosis, enrolled in a pregnancy study. Sample: peripheral blood, taken in the first trimester of pregnancy. The V gene is TRBV7-2, the J gene TRBJ2-7; 11 bases map to TRBD2. CDR3 DNA sequence: TGTGCCCTTTTAACCACCGGGACTAGCGGTTCCTACGAGCAGTACTTC. Amino acids: CALLTTGTSGSYEQYF.